This T cell receptor (beta chain) was captured by sequencing in a study of T cells in women clearing cervical HPV infection. Notes on this clone: The missing CDR3 end, 3 residues past where the read stops, is filled in from the germline J gene.

Produced via immunoSEQ multiplex PCR; TCRdb's table is partial and in-frame only. This table holds about 31,000 clones. CDR1 SGHRS and CDR2 YFSETQ come from the germline V gene. V lost 4 bases and J lost 6, with 17 bases in between. The CDR3 is made up of 15 amino acids. The sequence derives from a woman aged 18-70 years with a cervical HPV16 infection that either progressed to CIN3+ or cleared (not recorded which). The sequencing input was blood buffy coat. V and J are TRBV5-1 and TRBJ2-1; possibly TRBD2 for D (5 bases). The CDR3 sequence: CASSPGELFVNEQFF. The CDR3 DNA, read in part, is TGCGCCAGCAGCCCCGGGGAGTTGTTCGTCAATGAG.